This T cell receptor (beta chain) was identified in a study of blood T cell repertoires in COVID-19. About the study: The samples span acute and convalescent COVID-19 from the United States, Italy and Spain. The cDNA or gDNA used as material had been derived from T cells, B-cell-depleted T cells, or PBMCs.

With V trimmed by 1 base and J by 4 bases, 3 bases remained unmatched. Germline CDR1 is SQVTM and CDR2 is ANQGSEA. There are 13 residues in the CDR3. Authors' analysis steps: Quantification of nucleated cells was approximated via reference gene primer amplification. TCRdb keeps only in-frame clones here, not all; method: immunoSEQ multiplex PCR. V, J and clone size derive from that table, while D and trimming were established from the DNA sequence. This table holds approximately 300,000 clones, about 93% found once. Recruited during active infection, patients (from Seattle) were subsequently followed longitudinally.

The chain carries TRBV29-1 and TRBJ2-5, with 7 bases that match TRBD1. The receptor was derived from a woman younger than 45 with COVID-19, enrolled during active disease. Material for sequencing was peripheral blood. The CDR3 loop is CSVEGRGRETQYF. DNA for the CDR3: TGCAGCGTTGAAGGCAGGGGGAGAGAGACCCAGTACTTC.